This T cell receptor beta chain appears in the sequencing data of a study of blood T cell repertoires in COVID-19. Study information: Samples representing acute and convalescent COVID-19 were sourced from the United States, Italy and Spain.

The CDR3 length is 12 residues. V lost 1 base and J 3 bases, leaving 6 bases between the germline ends. Germline CDR1 reads GTSNPN; CDR2 reads SVGIG (reference sequence). Sequenced by immunoSEQ multiplex PCR; TCRdb stores in-frame clones only, minus some. The data hold around 350,000 clones, with approximately 86% observed a single time. The sequencing input was peripheral blood. The gene calls are TRBV30 and TRBJ1-2; no reliable D call. The clonotype was recovered from a human donor in a cohort sampled during active COVID-19. This chain's CDR3 is CAWSGGYYGYTF. The CDR3 nucleotides are TGTGCCTGGAGTGGAGGTTACTATGGCTACACCTTC.